Listed here is a single T cell receptor (beta chain). Per germline, CDR1 SEHNR and CDR2 FQNEAQ (reference sequence). The CDR3 runs 15 residues. Trimming took 6 bases from V and 9 from J, leaving 18 bases between them. Original processing notes: Quantification of nucleated cells was approximated via reference gene primer amplification. Measured with immunoSEQ multiplex PCR; TCRdb has only the in-frame clones, and not every one. V and J calls and clone size are as listed in that table; D and trimming were resolved from the DNA. The table lists some 150,000 clones, approximately 83% of them singletons. This sample is drawn from a study of blood T cell repertoires in COVID-19. Overall study: Acute-phase and convalescent COVID-19 samples originated in the United States, Italy and Spain. Sources were T cells, B-cell-depleted T cells, or PBMCs; the material itself was cDNA or gDNA.

The specimen sequenced was peripheral blood. The sequence came from a human donor with acute or convalescent COVID-19. The donor label of this sample is uncertain. The gene calls are TRBV7-9 and TRBJ1-6, with D possibly TRBD1 on 6 matching bases. CDR3 residues: CASRQQGPSGSPLHF. The DNA for the CDR3 is TGTGCCAGCAGACAACAGGGCCCCTCAGGTTCACCCCTCCACTTT.